This TCR beta chain originates from a study of blood T cell repertoires in COVID-19. The repertoire was sequenced with immunoSEQ multiplex PCR; TCRdb's copy has only in-frame clones and lacks some. The data contain about 300,000 clones, about 89% of them singletons. This TCR derives from a woman aged 40 to 50 who had recovered from COVID-19. Sequences were obtained from PBMCs or T cells enriched from blood (not recorded which).

CDR3 sequence (DNA): TGTGCCAGCAGCGCGACAGGGGGGGTGAGCTCTGGAAACACCATATATTTT. It encodes CASSATGGVSSGNTIYF. The chain has TRBV9 and TRBJ1-3, with 9 bases identical to TRBD1. Germline V CDR1 and CDR2: SGDLS, YYNGEE. The CDR3 totals 17 residues. V shed 3 bases and J 0 bases; nucleotides not matched to a gene: 7.